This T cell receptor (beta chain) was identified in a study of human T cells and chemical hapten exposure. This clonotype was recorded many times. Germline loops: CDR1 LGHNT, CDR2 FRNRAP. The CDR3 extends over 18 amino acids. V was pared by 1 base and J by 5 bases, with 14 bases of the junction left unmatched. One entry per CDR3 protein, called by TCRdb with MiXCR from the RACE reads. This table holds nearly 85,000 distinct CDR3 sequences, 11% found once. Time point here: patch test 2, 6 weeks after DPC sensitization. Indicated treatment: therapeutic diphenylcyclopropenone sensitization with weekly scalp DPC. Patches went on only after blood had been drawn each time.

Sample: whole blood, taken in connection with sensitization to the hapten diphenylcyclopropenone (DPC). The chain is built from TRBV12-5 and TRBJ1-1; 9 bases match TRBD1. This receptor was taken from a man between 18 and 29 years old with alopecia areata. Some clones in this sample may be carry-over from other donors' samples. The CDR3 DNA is TGTGCTAGTGGTTTGGCGCGTGGGACAGGGAAGGATGGTACTGAAGCTTTCTTT. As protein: CASGLARGTGKDGTEAFF.